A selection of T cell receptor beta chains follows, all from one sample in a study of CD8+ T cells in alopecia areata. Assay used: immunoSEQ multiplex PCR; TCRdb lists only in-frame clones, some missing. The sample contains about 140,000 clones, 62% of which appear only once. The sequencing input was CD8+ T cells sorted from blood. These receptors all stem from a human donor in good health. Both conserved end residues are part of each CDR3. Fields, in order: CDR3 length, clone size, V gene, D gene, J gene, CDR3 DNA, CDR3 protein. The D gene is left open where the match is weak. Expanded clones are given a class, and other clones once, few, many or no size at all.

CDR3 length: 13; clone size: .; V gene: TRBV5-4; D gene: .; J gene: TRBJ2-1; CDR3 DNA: TGTGCGTCCCCGGACGGGGGGCCCAATGAGCAGTTCTTC; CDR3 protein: CASPDGGPNEQFF
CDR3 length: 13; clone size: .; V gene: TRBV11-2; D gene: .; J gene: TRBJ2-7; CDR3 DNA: TGTGCCAGCAGCCCGATGAGGGGCTACGAGCAGTACTTC; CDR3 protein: CASSPMRGYEQYF
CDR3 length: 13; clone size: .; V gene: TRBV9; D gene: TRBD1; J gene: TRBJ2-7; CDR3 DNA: TGTGCCAGCAGCGCGGGGACAGGGGGCGAGCAGTACTTC; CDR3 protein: CASSAGTGGEQYF
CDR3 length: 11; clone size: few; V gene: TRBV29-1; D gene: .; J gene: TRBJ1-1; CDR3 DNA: TGCAGCGTTGAGACGGGTCCTGAAGCTTTCTTT; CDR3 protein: CSVETGPEAFF
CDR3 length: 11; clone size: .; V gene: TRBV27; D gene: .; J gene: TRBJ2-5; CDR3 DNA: TGTGCCAGCACTGTTGAATTGGCCCAGTACTTC; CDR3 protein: CASTVELAQYF
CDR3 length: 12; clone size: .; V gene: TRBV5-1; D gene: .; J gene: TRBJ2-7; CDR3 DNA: TGCGCCAGCAGCCAAGGATATTACGAGCAGTACTTC; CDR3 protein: CASSQGYYEQYF
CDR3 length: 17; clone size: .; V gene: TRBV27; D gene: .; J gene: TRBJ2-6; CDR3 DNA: TGTGCCAGCAGTTTGGACGTACCCTCTTTGGGGGCCAACGTCCTGACTTTC; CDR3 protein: CASSLDVPSLGANVLTF
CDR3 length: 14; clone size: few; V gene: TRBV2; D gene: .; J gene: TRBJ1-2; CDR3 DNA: TGTGCCAGCAGTGAGGCAGGTAGCAACTATGGCTACACCTTC; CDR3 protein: CASSEAGSNYGYTF
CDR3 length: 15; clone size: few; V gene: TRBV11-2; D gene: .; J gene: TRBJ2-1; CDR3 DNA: TGTGCCAGCAGCCCGGAGGGGGACTCCTACAATGAGCAGTTCTTC; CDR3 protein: CASSPEGDSYNEQFF
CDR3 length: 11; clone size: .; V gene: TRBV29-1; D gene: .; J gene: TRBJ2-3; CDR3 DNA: TGCAGCGTTGGCCTGCTCAGTACGCAGTATTTT; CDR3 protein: CSVGLLSTQYF
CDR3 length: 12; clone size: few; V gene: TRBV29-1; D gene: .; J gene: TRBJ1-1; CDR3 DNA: TGCAGCGTTGTAGAGGGTCTAGCTGAAGCTTTCTTT; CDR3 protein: CSVVEGLAEAFF
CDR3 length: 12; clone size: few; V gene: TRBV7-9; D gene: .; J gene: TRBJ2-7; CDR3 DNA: TGTGCCAGCAGCATGGGACTCCACGAGCAGTACTTC; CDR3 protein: CASSMGLHEQYF
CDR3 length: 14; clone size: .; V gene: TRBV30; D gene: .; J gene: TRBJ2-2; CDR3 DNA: TGTGCCTGGAGTGTACGCGCGAACACCGGGGAGCTGTTTTTT; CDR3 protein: CAWSVRANTGELFF
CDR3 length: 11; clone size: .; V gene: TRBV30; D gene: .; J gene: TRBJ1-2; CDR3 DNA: TGTGCCTGGAGTGGGGGAAGCGGCTACACCTTC; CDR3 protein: CAWSGGSGYTF
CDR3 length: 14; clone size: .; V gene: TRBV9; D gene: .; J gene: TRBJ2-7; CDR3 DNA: TGTGCCAGCAGCGTAGAAGACAGACCCTACGAGCAGTACTTC; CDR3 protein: CASSVEDRPYEQYF
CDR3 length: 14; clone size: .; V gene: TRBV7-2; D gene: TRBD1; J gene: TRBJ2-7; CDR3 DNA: TGTGCCAGCAGTTATGGGACAGGGCCCTACGAGCAGTACTTC; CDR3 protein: CASSYGTGPYEQYF
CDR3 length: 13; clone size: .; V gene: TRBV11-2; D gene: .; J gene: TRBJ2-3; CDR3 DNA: TGTGCCAGCAGCTTGTACAGCAGAGATACGCAGTATTTT; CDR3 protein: CASSLYSRDTQYF
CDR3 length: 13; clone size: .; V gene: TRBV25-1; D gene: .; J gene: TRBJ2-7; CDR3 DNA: TGTGCCAGCAGTTATGGCTTTGCGGGCGAGCAGTACTTC; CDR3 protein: CASSYGFAGEQYF
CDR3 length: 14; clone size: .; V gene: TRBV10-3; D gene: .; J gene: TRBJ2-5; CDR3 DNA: TGTGCCATCAGTGAGTCGGCAGGGCTGGAGACCCAGTACTTC; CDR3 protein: CAISESAGLETQYF
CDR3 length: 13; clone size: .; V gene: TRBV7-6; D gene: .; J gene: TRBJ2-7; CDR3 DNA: TGTGCCAGCAGCTTAGGGCTAGCCTACGAGCAGTACTTC; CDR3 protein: CASSLGLAYEQYF
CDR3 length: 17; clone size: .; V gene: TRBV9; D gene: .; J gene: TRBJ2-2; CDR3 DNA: TGTGCCAGCAGTTCCGCAGGGGACGGAGGGTTTAACGGGGAGCTGTTTTTT; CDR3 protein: CASSSAGDGGFNGELFF
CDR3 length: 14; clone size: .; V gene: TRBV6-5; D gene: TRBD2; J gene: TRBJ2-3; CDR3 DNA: TGTGCCAGCAGTTACGGACTAGCTACAGATACGCAGTATTTT; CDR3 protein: CASSYGLATDTQYF
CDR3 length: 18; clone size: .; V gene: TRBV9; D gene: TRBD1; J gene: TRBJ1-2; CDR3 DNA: TGTGCCAGCAGCGCTGCGGACAGGGGGAAGCATCCGGACTATGGCTACACCTTC; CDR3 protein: CASSAADRGKHPDYGYTF
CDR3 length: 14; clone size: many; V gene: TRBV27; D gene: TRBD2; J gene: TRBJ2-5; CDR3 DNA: TGTGCCAGTTCGTCGGGGGGATCTGGCGAGACCCAGTACTTC; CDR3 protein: CASSSGGSGETQYF
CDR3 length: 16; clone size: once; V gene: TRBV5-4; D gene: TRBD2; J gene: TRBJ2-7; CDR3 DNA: TGTGCCAGCAGCTTACCTAGCGGGCCGAGCTCCTACGAGCAGTACTTC; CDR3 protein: CASSLPSGPSSYEQYF
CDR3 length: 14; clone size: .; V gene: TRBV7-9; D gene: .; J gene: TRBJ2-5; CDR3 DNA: TGTGCCAGCAACTCGGTGTTGAGGATGGAGACCCAGTACTTC; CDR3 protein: CASNSVLRMETQYF
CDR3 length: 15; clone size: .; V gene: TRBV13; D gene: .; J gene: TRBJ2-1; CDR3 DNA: TGTGCCAGCAGCCTTCCGGGGGAGGACTACAATGAGCAGTTCTTC; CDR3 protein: CASSLPGEDYNEQFF
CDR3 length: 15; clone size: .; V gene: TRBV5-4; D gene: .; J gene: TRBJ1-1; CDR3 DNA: TGTGCCAGCAGCTTGGCCGAAGGGAGGGACACTGAAGCTTTCTTT; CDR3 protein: CASSLAEGRDTEAFF
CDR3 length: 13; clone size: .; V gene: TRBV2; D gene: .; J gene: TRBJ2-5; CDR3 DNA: TGTGCCAGCAGACCTACGTTCCAAGAGACCCAGTACTTC; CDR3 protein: CASRPTFQETQYF
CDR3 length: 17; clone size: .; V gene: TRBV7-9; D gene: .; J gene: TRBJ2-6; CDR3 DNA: TGTGCCAGCAGCGGAGGGGGGGTGGCCTCTGGGGCCAACGTCCTGACTTTC; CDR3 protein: CASSGGGVASGANVLTF
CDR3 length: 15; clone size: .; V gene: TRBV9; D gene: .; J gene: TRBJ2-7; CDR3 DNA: TGTGCCAGCAGCGTAATTCCGGCCGGATACTACGAGCAGTACTTC; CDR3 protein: CASSVIPAGYYEQYF
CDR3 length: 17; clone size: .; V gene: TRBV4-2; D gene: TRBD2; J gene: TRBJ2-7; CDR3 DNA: TGTGCCAGCAGCCAAGCACTAGCGGGTTCAATCTCCTACGAGCAGTACTTC; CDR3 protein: CASSQALAGSISYEQYF
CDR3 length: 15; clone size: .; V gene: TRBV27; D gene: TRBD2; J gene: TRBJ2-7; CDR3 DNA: TGTGCCAGCAGTTTTAGCGGGAGTAGGTCCTACGAGCAGTACTTC; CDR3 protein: CASSFSGSRSYEQYF
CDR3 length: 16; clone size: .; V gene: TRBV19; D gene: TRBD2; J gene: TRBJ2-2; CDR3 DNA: TGTGCCAGTAGTATGACGGGCGGGAGGAACACCGGGGAGCTGTTTTTT; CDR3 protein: CASSMTGGRNTGELFF
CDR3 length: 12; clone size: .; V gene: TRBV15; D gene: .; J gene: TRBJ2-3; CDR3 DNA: TGTGCCACCAGCATGTTCTTCGATACGCAGTATTTT; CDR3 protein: CATSMFFDTQYF
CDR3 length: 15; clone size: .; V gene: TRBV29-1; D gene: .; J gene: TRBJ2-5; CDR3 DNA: TGCAGCGTAAGGGGGCGCGGGAGAGGCGGAGAGACCCAGTACTTC; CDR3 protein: CSVRGRGRGGETQYF
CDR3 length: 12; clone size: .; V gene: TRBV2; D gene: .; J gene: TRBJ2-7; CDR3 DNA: TGTGCCAGCAAGGAGCCGGAAGGGGGGCAGTACTTC; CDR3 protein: CASKEPEGGQYF
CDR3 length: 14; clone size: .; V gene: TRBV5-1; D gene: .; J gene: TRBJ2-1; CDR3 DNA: TGCGCCAGCAGCTTGGAGTTCCGGGGTAATGAGCAGTTCTTC; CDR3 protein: CASSLEFRGNEQFF
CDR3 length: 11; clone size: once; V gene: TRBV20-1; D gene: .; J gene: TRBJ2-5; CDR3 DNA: TGCAGTGCTCTTGCGTTAGAGACCCAGTACTTC; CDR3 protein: CSALALETQYF
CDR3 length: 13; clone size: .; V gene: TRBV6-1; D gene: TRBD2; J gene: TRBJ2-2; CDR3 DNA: TGTGCCACCCCGGGACTAGTAGTGGGGGAGCTGTTTTTT; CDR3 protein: CATPGLVVGELFF
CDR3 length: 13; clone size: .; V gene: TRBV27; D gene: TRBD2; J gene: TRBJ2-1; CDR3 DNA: TGTGCCAGCAGGAGGACTAGCGGGATTGAGCAGTTCTTC; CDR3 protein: CASRRTSGIEQFF
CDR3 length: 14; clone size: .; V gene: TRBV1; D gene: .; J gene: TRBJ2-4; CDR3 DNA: TGCACCAGCAGCCAAGGTTCGGGGCGGGAGAGGACGTACTTC; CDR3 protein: CTSSQGSGRERTYF
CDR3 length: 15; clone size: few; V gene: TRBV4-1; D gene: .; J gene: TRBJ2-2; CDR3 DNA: TGCGCCAGCAGCCAAGATCGGGGGGCGCATAGGGAGCTGTTTTTT; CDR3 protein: CASSQDRGAHRELFF
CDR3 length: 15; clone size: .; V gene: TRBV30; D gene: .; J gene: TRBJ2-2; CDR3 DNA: TGTGCCTGGAGTGCCCTGGCACCTAACACCGGGGAGCTGTTTTTT; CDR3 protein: CAWSALAPNTGELFF
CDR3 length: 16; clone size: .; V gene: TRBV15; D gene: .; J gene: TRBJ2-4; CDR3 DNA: TGTGCCACCAGCAGACGGACCCAGGCAGCCAAAAACATTCAGTACTTC; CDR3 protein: CATSRRTQAAKNIQYF
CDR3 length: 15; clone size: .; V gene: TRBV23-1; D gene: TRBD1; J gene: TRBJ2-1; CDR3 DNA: TGCGCCAGCAGTCAAGTAGACAGGGGGTACAATGAGCAGTTCTTC; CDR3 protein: CASSQVDRGYNEQFF
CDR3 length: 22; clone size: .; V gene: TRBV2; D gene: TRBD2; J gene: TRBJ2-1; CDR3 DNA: TGTGCCAGCAGTGAGTCACAGGGCGACGGACTAGCGGGAGTAAGCTCCTACAATGAGCAGTTCTTC; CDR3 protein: CASSESQGDGLAGVSSYNEQFF
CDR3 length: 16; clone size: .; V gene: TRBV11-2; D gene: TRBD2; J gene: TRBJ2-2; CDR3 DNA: TGTGCCAGCAGCATTTGGACTAGCGGGGACGGCGGGGAGCTGTTTTTT; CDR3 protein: CASSIWTSGDGGELFF
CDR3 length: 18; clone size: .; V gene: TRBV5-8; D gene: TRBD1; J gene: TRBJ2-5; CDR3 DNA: TGTGCCAGCAGCGAGCGGTTCGGGGTTGCGGACAGGGGAGAGACCCAGTACTTC; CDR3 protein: CASSERFGVADRGETQYF
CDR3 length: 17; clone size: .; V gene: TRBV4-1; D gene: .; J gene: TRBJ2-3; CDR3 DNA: TGCGCCAGCAGCCAAACTCTGACGGTTGGGCGCACAGATACGCAGTATTTT; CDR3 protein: CASSQTLTVGRTDTQYF
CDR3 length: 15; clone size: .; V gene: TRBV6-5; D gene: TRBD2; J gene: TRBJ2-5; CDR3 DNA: TGTGCCAGCAGTTACTCCGGTAGCGGGATTGGGACCCAGTACTTC; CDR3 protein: CASSYSGSGIGTQYF
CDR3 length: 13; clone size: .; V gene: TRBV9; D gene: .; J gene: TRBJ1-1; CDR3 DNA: TGTGCCAGCAGCGTAGATATGACGACTGAAGCTTTCTTT; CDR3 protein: CASSVDMTTEAFF
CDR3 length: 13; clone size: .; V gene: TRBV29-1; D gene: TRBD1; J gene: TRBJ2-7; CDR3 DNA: TGCAGCGTTGAACCGGGACAGGGGGGGGAGCAGTACTTC; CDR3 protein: CSVEPGQGGEQYF
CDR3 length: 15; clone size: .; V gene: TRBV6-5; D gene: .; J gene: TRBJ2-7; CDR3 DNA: TGTGCCAGCAGTTACTCGCAGGGGACCTCCTACGAGCAGTACTTC; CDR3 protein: CASSYSQGTSYEQYF
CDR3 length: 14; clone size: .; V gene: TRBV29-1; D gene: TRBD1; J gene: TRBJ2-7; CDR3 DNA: TGCAGCGTTCTTCCGGGACAGGGGGCAGGGGAGCAGTACTTC; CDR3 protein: CSVLPGQGAGEQYF
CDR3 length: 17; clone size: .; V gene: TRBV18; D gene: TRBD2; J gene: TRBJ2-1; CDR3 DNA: TGTGCCAGCTCACCCGGGACTAGCGGGGGGACCTACAATGAGCAGTTCTTC; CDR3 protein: CASSPGTSGGTYNEQFF
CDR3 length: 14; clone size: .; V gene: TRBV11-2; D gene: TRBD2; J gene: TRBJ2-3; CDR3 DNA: TGTGCCAGCAGCTTAAGCGGGAGTGGAGATACGCAGTATTTT; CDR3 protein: CASSLSGSGDTQYF